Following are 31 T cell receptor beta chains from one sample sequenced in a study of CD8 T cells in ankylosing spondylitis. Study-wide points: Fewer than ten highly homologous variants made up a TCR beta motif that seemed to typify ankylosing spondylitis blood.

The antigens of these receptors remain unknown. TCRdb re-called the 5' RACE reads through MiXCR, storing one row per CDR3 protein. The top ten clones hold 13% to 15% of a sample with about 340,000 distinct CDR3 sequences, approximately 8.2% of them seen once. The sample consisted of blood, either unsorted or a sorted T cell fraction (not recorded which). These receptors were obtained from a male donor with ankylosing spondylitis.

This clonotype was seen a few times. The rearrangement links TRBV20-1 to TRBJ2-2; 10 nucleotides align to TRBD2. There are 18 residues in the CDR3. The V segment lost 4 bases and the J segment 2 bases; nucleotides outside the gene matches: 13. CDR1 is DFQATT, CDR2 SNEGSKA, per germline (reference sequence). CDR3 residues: CSATLGPELAGNTGELFF. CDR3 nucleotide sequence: TGCAGTGCTACCCTGGGCCCGGAACTAGCGGGAAACACCGGGGAGCTGTTTTTT.

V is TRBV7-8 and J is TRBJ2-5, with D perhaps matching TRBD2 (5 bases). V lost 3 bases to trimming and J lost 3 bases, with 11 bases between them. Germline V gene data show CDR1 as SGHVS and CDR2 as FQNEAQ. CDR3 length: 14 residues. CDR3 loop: CASSFAPGEETQYF. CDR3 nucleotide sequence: TGTGCCAGCAGCTTTGCACCCGGGGAAGAGACCCAGTACTTC.

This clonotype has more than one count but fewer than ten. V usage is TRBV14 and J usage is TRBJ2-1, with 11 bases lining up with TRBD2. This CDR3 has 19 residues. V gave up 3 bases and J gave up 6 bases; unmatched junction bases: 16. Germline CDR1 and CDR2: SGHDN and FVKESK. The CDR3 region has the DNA TGTGCCAGCAGCCAGTTACTAGCGGGAGTTTCCTTCGGGCTCAATGAGCAGTTCTTC. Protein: CASSQLLAGVSFGLNEQFF. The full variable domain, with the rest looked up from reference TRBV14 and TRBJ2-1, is EAGVTQFPSHSVIEKGQTVTLRCDPISGHDNLYWYRRVMGKEIKFLLHFVKESKQDESGMPNNRFLAERTGGTYSTLKVQPAELEDSGVYFCASSQLLAGVSFGLNEQFFGPGTRLTVL.

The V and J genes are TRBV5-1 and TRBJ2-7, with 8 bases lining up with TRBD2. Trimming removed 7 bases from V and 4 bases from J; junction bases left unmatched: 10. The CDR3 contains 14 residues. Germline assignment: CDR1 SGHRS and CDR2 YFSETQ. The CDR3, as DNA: TGCGCCAGCGCGGGAGGAGGGCCAGGGTACGAGCAGTACTTC. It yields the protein CASAGGGPGYEQYF.

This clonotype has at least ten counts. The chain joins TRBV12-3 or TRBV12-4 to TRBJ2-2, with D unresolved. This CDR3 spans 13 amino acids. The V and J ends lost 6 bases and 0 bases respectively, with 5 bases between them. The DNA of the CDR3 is TGTGCCAGCAGCGAAACGAACACCGGGGAGCTGTTTTTT. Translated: CASSETNTGELFF.

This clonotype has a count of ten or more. The CDR3 coding sequence is TGTGCCAGCAGCTTCGGTTTCAATCAGCCCCAGCATTTT. It codes for CASSFGFNQPQHF. This rearrangement joins TRBV7-3 to TRBJ1-5; the D is unclear. The CDR3 is 13 amino acids. With 3 bases removed from V and 3 bases from J, the gap between germline ends came to 6 bases. Germline loops: CDR1 SGHTA, CDR2 FQGTGA.

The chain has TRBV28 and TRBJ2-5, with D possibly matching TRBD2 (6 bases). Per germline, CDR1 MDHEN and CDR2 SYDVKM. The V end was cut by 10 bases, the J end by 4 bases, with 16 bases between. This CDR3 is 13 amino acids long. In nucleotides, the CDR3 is TGTGCCATCCGAACTAGCAATAGAGAGACCCAGTACTTC. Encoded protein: CAIRTSNRETQYF.

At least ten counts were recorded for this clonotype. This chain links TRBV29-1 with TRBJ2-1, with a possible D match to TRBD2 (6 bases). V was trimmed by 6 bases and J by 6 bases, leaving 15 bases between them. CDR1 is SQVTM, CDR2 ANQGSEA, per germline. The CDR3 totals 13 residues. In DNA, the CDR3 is TGCAGCGTAAGTAGGACTACCGTCAATGAGCAGTTCTTC. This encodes CSVSRTTVNEQFF.

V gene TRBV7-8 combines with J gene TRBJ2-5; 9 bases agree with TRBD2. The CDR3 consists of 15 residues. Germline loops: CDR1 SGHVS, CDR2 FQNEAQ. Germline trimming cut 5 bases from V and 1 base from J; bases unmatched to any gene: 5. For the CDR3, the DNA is TGTGCCAGCAGCGGGGGTAGCGGGGGCCAAGAGACCCAGTACTTC. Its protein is CASSGGSGGQETQYF.

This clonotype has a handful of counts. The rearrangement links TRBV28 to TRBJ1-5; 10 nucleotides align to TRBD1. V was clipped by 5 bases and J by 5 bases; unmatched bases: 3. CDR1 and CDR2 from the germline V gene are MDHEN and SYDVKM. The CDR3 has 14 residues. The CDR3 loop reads CASSGGQGHQPQHF. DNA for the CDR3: TGTGCCAGCAGTGGGGGACAGGGGCATCAGCCCCAGCATTTT.

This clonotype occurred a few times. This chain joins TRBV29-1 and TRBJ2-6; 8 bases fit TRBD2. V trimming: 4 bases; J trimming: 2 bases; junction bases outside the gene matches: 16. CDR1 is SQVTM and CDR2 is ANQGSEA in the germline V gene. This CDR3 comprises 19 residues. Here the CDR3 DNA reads TGCAGCGTTGGTGCGCGGGAGGACCCCACCAGGGCTGGGGCCAACGTCCTGACTTTC. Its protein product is CSVGAREDPTRAGANVLTF.

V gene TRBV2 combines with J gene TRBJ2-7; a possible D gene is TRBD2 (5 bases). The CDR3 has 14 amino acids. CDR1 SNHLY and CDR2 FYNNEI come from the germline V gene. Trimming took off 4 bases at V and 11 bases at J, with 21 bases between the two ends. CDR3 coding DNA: TGTGCCAGCAGTGTAGACCGAGGCGGCCAGAGGGAGTACTTC. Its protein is CASSVDRGGQREYF.

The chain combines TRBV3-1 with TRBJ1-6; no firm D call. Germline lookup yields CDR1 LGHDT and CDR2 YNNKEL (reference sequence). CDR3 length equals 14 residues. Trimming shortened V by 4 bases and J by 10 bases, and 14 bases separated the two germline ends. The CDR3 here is CASSPTLRTSPLHF. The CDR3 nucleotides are TGTGCCAGCAGCCCAACGCTCCGGACCTCACCCCTCCACTTT.

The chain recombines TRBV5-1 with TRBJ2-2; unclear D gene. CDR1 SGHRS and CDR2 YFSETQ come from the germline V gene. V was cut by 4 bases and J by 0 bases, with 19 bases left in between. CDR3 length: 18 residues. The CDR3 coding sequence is TGCGCCAGCAGCGCCTATTGGCGGAGTCCTTCGAACACCGGGGAGCTGTTTTTT. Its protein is CASSAYWRSPSNTGELFF.

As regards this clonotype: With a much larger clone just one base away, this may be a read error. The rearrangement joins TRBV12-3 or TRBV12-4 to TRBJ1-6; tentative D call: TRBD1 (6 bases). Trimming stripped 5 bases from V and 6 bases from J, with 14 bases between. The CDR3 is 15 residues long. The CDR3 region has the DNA TGTGCCAGCAGTATAAGGGGGGGCACTAATTCACCCCTCCACTTT. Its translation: CASSIRGGTNSPLHF.

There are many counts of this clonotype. CDR3 region: CSASGGRDEAFF. The DNA for the CDR3 is TGCAGTGCAAGTGGGGGCAGGGATGAAGCTTTCTTT. The chain employs TRBV20-1 and TRBJ1-1; TRBD1 might be the D (6 bases). CDR1 and CDR2 (germline): DFQATT, SNEGSKA (reference sequence). This CDR3 has 12 residues. V lost 6 bases and J 7 bases, leaving 15 bases between the germline ends.

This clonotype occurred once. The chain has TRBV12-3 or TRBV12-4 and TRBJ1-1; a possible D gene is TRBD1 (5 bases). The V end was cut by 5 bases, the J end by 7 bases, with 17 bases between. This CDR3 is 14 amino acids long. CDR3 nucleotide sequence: TGTGCCAGCAGTCTCACCAGGGAAGTTGGTGAAGCTTTCTTT. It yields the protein CASSLTREVGEAFF.

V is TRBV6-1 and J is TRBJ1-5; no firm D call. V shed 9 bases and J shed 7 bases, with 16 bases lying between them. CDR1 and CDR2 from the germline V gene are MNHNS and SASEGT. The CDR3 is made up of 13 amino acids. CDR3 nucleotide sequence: TGTGCCAGAAGTAGGACCGGGAGGCAGCCCCAGCATTTT. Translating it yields CARSRTGRQPQHF.

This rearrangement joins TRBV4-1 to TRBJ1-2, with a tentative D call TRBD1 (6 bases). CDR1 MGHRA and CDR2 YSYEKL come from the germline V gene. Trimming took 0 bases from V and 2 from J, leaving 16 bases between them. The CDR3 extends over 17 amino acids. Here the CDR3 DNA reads TGCGCCAGCAGCCAAGATCCATCAGGGGCACCGAACTATGGCTACACCTTC. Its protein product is CASSQDPSGAPNYGYTF.

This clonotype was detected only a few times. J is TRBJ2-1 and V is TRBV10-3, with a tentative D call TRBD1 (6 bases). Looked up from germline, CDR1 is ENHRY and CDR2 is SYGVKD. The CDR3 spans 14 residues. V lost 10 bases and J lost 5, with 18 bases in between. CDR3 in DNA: TGTGCCACTTATACAGGGACCCCCAACAATGAGCAGTTCTTC. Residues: CATYTGTPNNEQFF.

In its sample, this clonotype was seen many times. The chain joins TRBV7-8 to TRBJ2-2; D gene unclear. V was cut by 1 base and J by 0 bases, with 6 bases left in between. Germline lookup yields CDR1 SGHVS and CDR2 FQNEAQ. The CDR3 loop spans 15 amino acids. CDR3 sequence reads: CASSLVSANTGELFF. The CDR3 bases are TGTGCCAGCAGCTTAGTGTCAGCGAACACCGGGGAGCTGTTTTTT.

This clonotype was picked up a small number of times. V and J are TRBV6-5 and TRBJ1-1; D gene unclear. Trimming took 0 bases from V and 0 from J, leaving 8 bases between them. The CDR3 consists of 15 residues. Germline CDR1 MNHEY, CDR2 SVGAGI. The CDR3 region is CASSYSPYMNTEAFF. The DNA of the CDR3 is TGTGCCAGCAGTTACTCTCCATATATGAACACTGAAGCTTTCTTT.

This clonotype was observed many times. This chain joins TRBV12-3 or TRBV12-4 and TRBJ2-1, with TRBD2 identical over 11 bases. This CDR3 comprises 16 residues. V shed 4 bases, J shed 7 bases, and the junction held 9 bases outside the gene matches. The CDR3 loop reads CASSSIAGGPRNEQFF. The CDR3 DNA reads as TGTGCCAGCAGTTCCATAGCGGGAGGGCCCAGGAATGAGCAGTTCTTC.

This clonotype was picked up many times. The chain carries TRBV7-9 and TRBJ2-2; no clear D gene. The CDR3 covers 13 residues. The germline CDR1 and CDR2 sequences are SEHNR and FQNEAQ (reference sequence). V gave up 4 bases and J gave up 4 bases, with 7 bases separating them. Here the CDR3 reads CASSSPVTGELFF. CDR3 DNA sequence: TGTGCCAGCAGCTCCCCGGTCACCGGGGAGCTGTTTTTT.

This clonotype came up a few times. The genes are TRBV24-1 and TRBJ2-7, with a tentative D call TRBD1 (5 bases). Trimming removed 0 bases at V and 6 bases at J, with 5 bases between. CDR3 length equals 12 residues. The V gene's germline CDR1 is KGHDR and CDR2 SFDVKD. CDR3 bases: TGTGCCACCAGTGATTTGGACAGCGAGCAGTACTTC. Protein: CATSDLDSEQYF.

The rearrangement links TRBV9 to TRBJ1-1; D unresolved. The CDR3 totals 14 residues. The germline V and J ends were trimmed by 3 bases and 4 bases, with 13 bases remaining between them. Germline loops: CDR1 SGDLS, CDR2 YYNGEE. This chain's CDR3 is CASSAGRYPTEAFF. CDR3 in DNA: TGTGCCAGCAGCGCCGGACGGTACCCCACTGAAGCTTTCTTT.

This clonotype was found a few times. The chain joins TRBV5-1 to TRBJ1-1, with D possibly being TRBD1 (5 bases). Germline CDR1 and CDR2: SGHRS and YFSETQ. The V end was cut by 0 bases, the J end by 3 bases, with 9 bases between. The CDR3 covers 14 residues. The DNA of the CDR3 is TGCGCCAGCAGCTTGGGACAGCGAGACACTGAAGCTTTCTTT. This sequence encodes CASSLGQRDTEAFF.

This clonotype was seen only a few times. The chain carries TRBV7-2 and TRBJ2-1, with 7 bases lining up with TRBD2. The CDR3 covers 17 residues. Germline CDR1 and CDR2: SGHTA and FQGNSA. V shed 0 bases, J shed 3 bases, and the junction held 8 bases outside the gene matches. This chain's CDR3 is CASSLAPFLADYNEQFF. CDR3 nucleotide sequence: TGTGCCAGCAGCTTAGCCCCGTTTCTAGCGGACTACAATGAGCAGTTCTTC.

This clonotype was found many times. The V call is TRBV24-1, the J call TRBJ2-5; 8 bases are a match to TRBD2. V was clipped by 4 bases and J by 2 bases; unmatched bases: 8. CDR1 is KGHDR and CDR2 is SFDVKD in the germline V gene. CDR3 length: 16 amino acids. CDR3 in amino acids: CATSETTSGEQETQYF. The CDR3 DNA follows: TGTGCCACCAGTGAAACCACTAGCGGAGAACAAGAGACCCAGTACTTC.

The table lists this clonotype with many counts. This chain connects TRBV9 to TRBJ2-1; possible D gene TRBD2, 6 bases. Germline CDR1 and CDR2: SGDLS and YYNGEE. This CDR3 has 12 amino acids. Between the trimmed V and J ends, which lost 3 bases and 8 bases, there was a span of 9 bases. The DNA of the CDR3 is TGTGCCAGCAGCGAGGGCGGGGATGAGCAGTTCTTC. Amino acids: CASSEGGDEQFF.

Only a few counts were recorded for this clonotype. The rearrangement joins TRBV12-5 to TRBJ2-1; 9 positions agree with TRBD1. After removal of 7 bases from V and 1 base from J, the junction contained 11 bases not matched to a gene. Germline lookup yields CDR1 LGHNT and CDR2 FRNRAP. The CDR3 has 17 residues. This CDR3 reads CASAESLGTGSYNEQFF. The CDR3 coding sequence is TGTGCTAGTGCCGAATCCCTCGGGACAGGGTCCTACAATGAGCAGTTCTTC.